This TCR beta chain came from a study of monozygotic twins with inflammatory bowel disease. The study's findings and limits: Variability may have been added to patient repertoires by differing immunosuppressive treatments.

Worth noting for this clonotype: The antigen is not known.

From the 5' RACE reads, TCRdb lists one entry per CDR3 protein and no DNA. Its table records around 380,000 distinct CDR3 sequences. Sequenced input: blood. This TCR was sampled from a human donor with ulcerative colitis or Crohn's disease, or a healthy co-twin of an affected twin (not recorded which).

This CDR3 reads CATSDGLGPWDNEQFF. The J gene is TRBJ2-1, the V gene TRBV24-1; TCRdb gives TRBD2 as the D gene, but with no DNA this cannot be confirmed. Germline values: CDR1 KGHDR, CDR2 SFDVKD. This CDR3 has 16 residues.